This T cell receptor (beta chain) appears in the sequencing data of a study of IL-17A CD8 T cells in psoriatic arthritis synovium. Study-wide context: The study was designed to define the phenotype, molecular profile and function of synovial IL-17A+CD8+ T cells in the pathogenesis of psoriatic arthritis.

V gives up 0 bases and J gives up 0 bases, and the segment between their germline ends measures 6 bases. The CDR3 starts with the cysteine, ends with the phenylalanine, and has 15 residues. Just the 45-base CDR3 DNA is kept, in frame starting at base 1. CDR1 LGHNA and CDR2 YNFKEQ were looked up in the germline V gene. Notes on this clone: Its antigen is still unknown. Base qualities are not at hand, and no much larger clone is one base apart.

What the authors observed across the whole study: Although most synovial CD8+ subsets stayed polyclonal, some individual clones made up over 4.5% of the repertoire. Because no psoriatic arthritis synovial tissue samples were available, cells were taken from synovial fluid instead of synovial tissue. Only a few patients were included in the TCR sequencing, a limited sample size that the authors acknowledged.

Synovial fluid effusions were drawn from actively inflamed joints of patients with psoriatic arthritis. Memory CD8+ T cells in synovial fluid were sorted patient by patient into Tc17 (IL-17A+) cells, bulk memory cells and Tc1 (IL-17A-IFNgamma+) cells in order to compare their TCR repertoires. The psoriatic arthritis patients fulfilled the Classification of Psoriatic Arthritis Study Group (CASPAR) criteria. For the bulk memory CD8+ T cell sort, CD45RA-CD27+/- cells were combined with CD45RA+CD27- cells. In a few patients with psoriatic arthritis, sorted CD8+ T cell subsets from synovial fluid were put through TCRbeta sequencing. Synovial fluid mononuclear cells were isolated with Lymphoprep and cryopreserved in liquid nitrogen before use. Around 50% fetal calf serum and approximately 9% dimethyl sulfoxide were contained in the cryopreservation medium. After DNA extraction (Qiagen), TCRbeta V-D-J rearrangements underwent bias-controlled amplification and then high-throughput sequencing (immunoSEQ; Adaptive Biotech). The study's processing was this. The immunoSEQ Analyzer platform was used to analyze productive sequences at the sequence level. Clonality was calculated as 1 minus Pielou's evenness, with values ranging from 0 (highly polyclonal) to 1 (monoclonal). How much repertoires overlapped between subsets was quantified with the Morisita index, which goes from 0 (no similarity) to 1 (complete similarity). The clones in this table, taken by TCRdb from immuneACCESS, are in-frame only. Not every clone is retained; where verified, under half of the shortfall comes from an unresolved V gene, and the cause of the rest is unknown. That table furnishes V, J and clone size, whereas the DNA furnished D and trimming. A total of about 1,900 clones appear in this sample, almost 70% of them only once. Jointly, the top ten make up about 10% of the sample.

The chain couples TRBV4-2 to TRBJ2-1; no D segment can be confidently identified. Sequencing was performed on memory CD8+ T cells from synovial fluid. The cell subset or site label for this specimen denotes: bulk memory CD8+ T cells (CD45RA-CD27+/- and CD45RA+CD27-). The sequence was collected from a human donor with psoriatic arthritis. The CDR3 protein: CASSQEGSSYNEQFF. The bases read TGTGCCAGCAGCCAAGAAGGTAGCTCCTACAATGAGCAGTTCTTC.